This T cell receptor (beta chain) was sequenced in a study of blood T cell repertoires in COVID-19. About the study: Acute-phase and convalescent COVID-19 samples originated in the United States, Italy and Spain. The analysed material was cDNA or gDNA that came from T cells, B-cell-depleted T cells, or PBMCs.

Germline CDR1 is MNHEY and CDR2 is SVGAGI. Losses at the gene ends were 6 bases for V and 4 bases for J; bases not matched to a gene: 8. CDR3 length: 15 residues. Sequenced by immunoSEQ multiplex PCR; TCRdb stores in-frame clones only, minus some. Of approximately 35,000 clones in the sample, 80% were seen once. The V and J genes are TRBV6-5 and TRBJ2-3; 9 bases match TRBD1. What was sequenced was peripheral blood. The origin of this receptor is an elderly man with acute or convalescent COVID-19. The CDR3, as DNA: TGTGCCAGCAGAAAAAGGACAGGGGATCCAGATACGCAGTATTTT. Amino acid sequence: CASRKRTGDPDTQYF.